The present TCR beta chain was sequenced within a study of PD-L1 blockade in urothelial cancer. Looked up from germline, CDR1 is SGHNT and CDR2 is YYREEE (reference sequence). V shed 1 base, J shed 3 bases, and the junction held 4 bases outside the gene matches. The CDR3 runs to 16 residues. Only in-frame clones appear in the TCRdb table, and some are missing; sequencing was by immunoSEQ multiplex PCR. The data show about 70,000 clones, with roughly 80% seen just once and about 4.5% held by the top ten. With regard to this clone: The antigen is not known.

Notes on the study in general: A below-median TCR clonality in blood before treatment predicted better survival.

Sequencing was performed on PBMCs, taken around atezolizumab (anti-PD-L1) treatment. The receptor comes from a man aged 65 to 85 with urothelial cancer. V gene TRBV5-4 combines with J gene TRBJ2-5; the match to TRBD2 covers 12 bases. This CDR3 reads CASSLYRLAGEETQYF. Written as DNA, the CDR3 is TGTGCCAGCAGCTTGTACAGACTAGCGGGAGAAGAGACCCAGTACTTC. The whole variable domain, filled in from reference TRBV5-4 and TRBJ2-5, reads ETGVTQSPTHLIKTRGQQVTLRCSSQSGHNTVSWYQQALGQGPQFIFQYYREEENGRGNFPPRFSGLQFPNYSSELNVNALELDDSALYLCASSLYRLAGEETQYFGPGTRLLVL.